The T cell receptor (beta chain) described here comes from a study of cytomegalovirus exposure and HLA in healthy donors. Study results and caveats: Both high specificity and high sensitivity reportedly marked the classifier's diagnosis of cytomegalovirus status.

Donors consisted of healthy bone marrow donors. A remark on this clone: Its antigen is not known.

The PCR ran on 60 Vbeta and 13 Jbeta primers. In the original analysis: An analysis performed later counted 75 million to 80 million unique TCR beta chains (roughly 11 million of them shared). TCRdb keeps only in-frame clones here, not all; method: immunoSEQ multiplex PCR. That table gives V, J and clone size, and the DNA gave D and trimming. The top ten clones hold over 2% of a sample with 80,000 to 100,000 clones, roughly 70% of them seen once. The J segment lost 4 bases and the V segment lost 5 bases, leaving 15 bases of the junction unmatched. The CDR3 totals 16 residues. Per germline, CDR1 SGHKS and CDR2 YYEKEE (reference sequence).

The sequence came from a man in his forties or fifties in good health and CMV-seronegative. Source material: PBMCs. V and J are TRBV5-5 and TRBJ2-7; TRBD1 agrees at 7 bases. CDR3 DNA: TGTGCCAGCAGGTCGGACAGGACCGCGATGAATTACGAGCAGTACTTC. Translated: CASRSDRTAMNYEQYF.